One and the same sample provided the 18 T cell receptor beta chains below, sequenced in a study of CD8+ T cells in alopecia areata. The authors extracted RNA and reverse transcribed it into cDNA as the sequencing template. The method was immunoSEQ multiplex PCR; TCRdb's version includes in-frame clones alone and lacks a portion of them. The sample lists about 150,000 clones, 40% to 65% occurring once. The material was CD8+ T cells sorted from blood, obtained at week 0. These receptors all come from a human donor with alopecia areata.

The rearrangement links TRBV11-1 to TRBJ2-7; TRBD1 aligns across 8 bases. CDR1 and CDR2 (germline): SGHAT, FQDESV (reference sequence). The CDR3 length is 14 residues. V was pared by 4 bases and J by 2 bases, with 4 bases of the junction left unmatched. The CDR3 coding sequence is TGTGCCAGCAGCTCCGGGACAGGAGCCTACGAGCAGTACTTC. Translation gives CASSSGTGAYEQYF. Using reference TRBV11-1 and TRBJ2-7 for the parts outside the CDR3, the full variable domain is EAEVAQSPRYKITEKSQAVAFWCDPISGHATLYWYRQILGQGPELLVQFQDESVVDDSQLPKDRFSAERLKGVDSTLKIQPAELGDSAMYLCASSSGTGAYEQYFGPGTRLTVT.

For this clone: The germline gene is not matched at one end of the junction; a read error may be the cause. This chain joins TRBV7-9 and TRBJ2-7; D might be TRBD1 (6 bases). Germline CDR1 and CDR2: SEHNR and FQNEAQ (reference sequence). The CDR3 runs to 16 residues. CDR3 nucleotides: TGTGCCAGCAGCTCTATGACAGGCGGCCTTTCTTACGGGCAGTACTTC. Translating it yields CASSSMTGGLSYGQYF. Based on the CDR3 plus reference TRBV7-9 and TRBJ2-7, the full variable domain is DTGVSQNPRHKITKRGQNVTFRCDPISEHNRLYWYRQTLGQGPEFLTYFQNEAQLEKSRLLSDRFSAERPKGSFSTLEIQRTEQGDSAMYLCASSSMTGGLSYGQYFGPGTRLTVT.

The chain has TRBV14 and TRBJ2-3; 10 bases match TRBD1. The CDR3 has 16 residues. Germline V gene lookup returns CDR1 SGHDN and CDR2 FVKESK. Trimming removed 4 bases from V and 2 bases from J; junction bases left unmatched: 6. This CDR3 reads CASSLGDRGLTDTQYF. The CDR3 DNA follows: TGTGCCAGCAGCCTAGGGGACAGGGGCCTCACAGATACGCAGTATTTT. The full variable domain, in which reference TRBV14 and TRBJ2-3 provide the parts outside the CDR3, is EAGVTQFPSHSVIEKGQTVTLRCDPISGHDNLYWYRRVMGKEIKFLLHFVKESKQDESGMPNNRFLAERTGGTYSTLKVQPAELEDSGVYFCASSLGDRGLTDTQYFGPGTRLTVL.

The rearrangement links TRBV6-5 to TRBJ2-3, with D perhaps matching TRBD2 (5 bases). CDR3 size: 13 residues. V lost 5 bases, J lost 5 bases, and 11 bases lay in between. Germline assignment: CDR1 MNHEY and CDR2 SVGAGI. The CDR3 loop is CASSGSMVDTQYF. Written as DNA, the CDR3 is TGTGCCAGCAGTGGGAGCATGGTAGATACGCAGTATTTT.

As for this clone: The same CDR3 also results from other DNA sequences found in this sample. The chain couples TRBV19 to TRBJ2-7; D call uncertain. Trimming pared 2 bases from V and 3 bases from J, leaving 8 bases between. Germline CDR1 is LNHDA and CDR2 is SQIVND (reference sequence). The CDR3 extends over 13 amino acids. This CDR3 reads CASSISRSYEQYF. In DNA, the CDR3 is TGTGCCAGTAGTATATCTCGCAGCTACGAGCAGTACTTC.

This sequence joins TRBV6-6 and TRBJ2-3; a possible D gene is TRBD1 (5 bases). The CDR3 totals 12 residues. Germline CDR1 and CDR2: MNHNY and SVGAGI (reference sequence). V gave up 7 bases and J gave up 2 bases, with 7 bases separating them. Here the CDR3 reads CASTGHTDTQYF. The CDR3, as DNA: TGTGCCAGCACAGGACACACAGATACGCAGTATTTT.

The chain couples TRBV5-6 to TRBJ1-1, with D hard to call. Trimming shortened V by 0 bases and J by 10 bases, and 19 bases separated the two germline ends. Per germline, CDR1 SGHDT and CDR2 YYEEEE. CDR3 size: 15 residues. DNA for the CDR3: TGTGCCAGCAGCTTGGAAGCGGGCCGAAGCTTGAGAGCTTTCTTT. This sequence encodes CASSLEAGRSLRAFF.

This clone was detected a few times. V gene TRBV6-5 combines with J gene TRBJ1-2; TRBD1 agrees at 9 bases. The CDR3 is 12 amino acids. The trim removed 7 bases at V and 8 bases at J, leaving 5 bases unmatched. Germline CDR1 reads MNHEY; CDR2 reads SVGAGI. The CDR3 DNA reads TGTGCCAGCACTAGGACAGGGGAAGGCTACACCTTC. Protein product: CASTRTGEGYTF.

Regarding this clone: One end of the junction varies from germline; a read error may be responsible. V usage is TRBV4-3 and J usage is TRBJ1-5; 7 bases agree with TRBD1. The CDR3 length is 15 residues. Germline assignment: CDR1 LGHNA and CDR2 YSLEER. The CDR3: CASRQDRESNQPQHF. The CDR3 bases are TGCGCCAGCAGGCAAGACAGGGAAAGCAATCAGCCCCAGCATTTT.

The chain couples TRBV5-1 to TRBJ2-7; D may be TRBD2 (6 bases). CDR1 and CDR2 (germline): SGHRS, YFSETQ. Trimming took 2 bases from V and 3 from J, leaving 39 bases between them. The CDR3 consists of 23 residues. This CDR3 reads CASSLGRDHRSEGFWREIYEQYF. In DNA, the CDR3 is TGCGCCAGCAGCTTAGGACGCGACCACCGCAGCGAAGGATTCTGGCGGGAAATCTACGAGCAGTACTTC.

CDR3 bases: TGTGCCAGCAGTGCGCGGGGCAATCAGCCCCAGCATTTT. This translates into CASSARGNQPQHF. The chain joins TRBV6-5 to TRBJ1-5; D gene unclear. CDR1 MNHEY and CDR2 SVGAGI come from the germline V gene. The V end was cut by 5 bases, the J end by 2 bases, with 7 bases between. The CDR3 is 13 amino acids.

This clone is a singleton in its sample. The chain recombines TRBV29-1 with TRBJ1-1; no firm D call. Per the germline V gene, CDR1 is SQVTM and CDR2 is ANQGSEA. Deletions cut 2 bases from V and 5 bases from J, with 6 bases between. This CDR3 has 11 residues. This chain's CDR3 is CSVERVTEAFF. In DNA form, the CDR3 reads TGCAGCGTTGAAAGGGTGACTGAAGCTTTCTTT.

Here the CDR3 reads CASSSPEGRTEQEQYF. In DNA form, the CDR3 reads TGTGCCAGCAGCTCCCCGGAAGGGAGGACGGAACAAGAGCAGTACTTC. This chain links TRBV7-2 with TRBJ2-7; perhaps TRBD2 as D (6 bases). Germline CDR1 SGHTA, CDR2 FQGNSA. V was cut by 4 bases and J by 7 bases, with 23 bases left in between. There are 16 residues in the CDR3.

This chain connects TRBV9 to TRBJ1-1, with a weak D call TRBD1 (6 bases). The V gene lost 3 bases and the J gene lost 5 bases, with 14 bases spanning the gap. The CDR3 has 14 amino acids. Per the germline V gene, CDR1 is SGDLS and CDR2 is YYNGEE. The CDR3 DNA is TGTGCCAGCAGCGGGACAGTTTGGGGGACTGAAGCTTTCTTT. Amino acid sequence: CASSGTVWGTEAFF.

CDR3 amino acids: CAWTHPEATNEKLFF. The CDR3 DNA reads TGTGCCTGGACCCACCCAGAAGCAACTAATGAAAAACTGTTTTTT. The chain joins TRBV30 to TRBJ1-4; no reliable D call. Trimming took off 4 bases at V and 0 bases at J, with 12 bases between the two ends. Germline CDR1 is GTSNPN and CDR2 is SVGIG (reference sequence). The CDR3 totals 15 residues.

This chain joins TRBV15 and TRBJ1-1; D gene ambiguous. The germline V gene has CDR1 LNHNV and CDR2 YYDKDF (reference sequence). V was trimmed by 4 bases and J by 3 bases, leaving 12 bases between them. This CDR3 is 14 amino acids long. The CDR3 DNA follows: TGTGCCACCAGCATCGGTCGAGGGCACACTGAAGCTTTCTTT. Translating it yields CATSIGRGHTEAFF.

The gene calls are TRBV19 and TRBJ2-7; 8 nucleotides match TRBD1. Looked up from germline, CDR1 is LNHDA and CDR2 is SQIVND (reference sequence). V was pared by 3 bases and J by 5 bases, with 9 bases of the junction left unmatched. The CDR3 runs 15 residues. CDR3 bases: TGTGCCAGTAGTATGACCGGGACAGGATGGGACGAGCAGTACTTC. Encoded protein: CASSMTGTGWDEQYF.

This clone was seen a few times. This chain uses TRBV30 with TRBJ2-7; 8 nucleotides agree with TRBD1. Trimming took 5 bases from V and 0 from J; bases not matched to a gene: 3. The CDR3 loop spans 13 amino acids. The germline V gene has CDR1 GTSNPN and CDR2 SVGIG (reference sequence). The CDR3 region is CAWATGGSYEQYF. The CDR3 region has the DNA TGTGCCTGGGCTACAGGGGGCTCCTACGAGCAGTACTTC.